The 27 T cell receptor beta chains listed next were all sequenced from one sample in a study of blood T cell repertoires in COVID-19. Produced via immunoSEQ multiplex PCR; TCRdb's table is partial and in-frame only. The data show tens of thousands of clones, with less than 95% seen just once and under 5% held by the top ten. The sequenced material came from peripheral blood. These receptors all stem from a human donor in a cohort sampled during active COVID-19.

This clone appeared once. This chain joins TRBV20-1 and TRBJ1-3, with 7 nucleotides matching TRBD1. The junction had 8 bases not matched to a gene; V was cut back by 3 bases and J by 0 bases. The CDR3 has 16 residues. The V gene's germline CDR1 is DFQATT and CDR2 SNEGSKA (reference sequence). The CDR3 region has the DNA TGCAGTGCTAGTACCACAGGGGCCAACTCTGGAAACACCATATATTTT. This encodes CSASTTGANSGNTIYF.

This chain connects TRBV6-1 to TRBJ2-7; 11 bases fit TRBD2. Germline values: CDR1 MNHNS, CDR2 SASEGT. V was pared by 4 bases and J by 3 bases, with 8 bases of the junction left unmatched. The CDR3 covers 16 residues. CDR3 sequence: CASSGLAGMPVYEQYF. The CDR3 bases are TGTGCCAGCAGTGGACTAGCGGGGATGCCGGTCTACGAGCAGTACTTC.

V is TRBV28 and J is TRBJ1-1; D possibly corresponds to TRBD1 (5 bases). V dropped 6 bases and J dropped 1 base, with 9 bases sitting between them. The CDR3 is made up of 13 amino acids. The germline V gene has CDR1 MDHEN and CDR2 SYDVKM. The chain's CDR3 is CASSRAENTEAFF. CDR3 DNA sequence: TGTGCCAGCAGCAGGGCAGAGAACACTGAAGCTTTCTTT. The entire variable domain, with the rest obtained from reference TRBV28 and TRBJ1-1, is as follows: DVKVTQSSRYLVKRTGEKVFLECVQDMDHENMFWYRQDPGLGLRLIYFSYDVKMKEKGDIPEGYSVSREKKERFSLILESASTNQTSMYLCASSRAENTEAFFGQGTRLTVV.

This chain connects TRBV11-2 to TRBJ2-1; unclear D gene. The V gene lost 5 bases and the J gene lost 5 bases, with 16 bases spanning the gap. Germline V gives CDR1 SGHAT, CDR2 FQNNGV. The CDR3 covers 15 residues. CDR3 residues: CASSPLTRQNNEQFF. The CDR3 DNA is TGTGCCAGCAGCCCCCTCACCCGACAAAACAATGAGCAGTTCTTC.

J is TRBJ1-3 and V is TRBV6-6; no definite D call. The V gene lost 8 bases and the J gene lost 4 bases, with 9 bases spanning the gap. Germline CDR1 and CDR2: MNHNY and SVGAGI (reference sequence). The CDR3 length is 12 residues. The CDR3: CASAQRGNTIYF. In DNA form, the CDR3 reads TGTGCCAGCGCCCAACGGGGAAACACCATATATTTT.

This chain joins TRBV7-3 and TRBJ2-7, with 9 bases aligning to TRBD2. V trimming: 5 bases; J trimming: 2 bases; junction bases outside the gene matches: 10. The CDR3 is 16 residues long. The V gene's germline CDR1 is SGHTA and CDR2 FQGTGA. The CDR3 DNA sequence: TGTGCCAGCAGCCTTGCCGGGGCGGGAGGGCCCTACGAGCAGTACTTC. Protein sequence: CASSLAGAGGPYEQYF.

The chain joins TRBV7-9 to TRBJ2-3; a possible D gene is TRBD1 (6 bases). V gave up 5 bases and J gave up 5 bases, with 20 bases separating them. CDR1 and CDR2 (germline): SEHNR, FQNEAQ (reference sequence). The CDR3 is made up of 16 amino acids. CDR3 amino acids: CASSGRPPGQIDTQYF. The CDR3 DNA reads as TGTGCCAGCAGCGGACGACCTCCGGGACAAATAGATACGCAGTATTTT.

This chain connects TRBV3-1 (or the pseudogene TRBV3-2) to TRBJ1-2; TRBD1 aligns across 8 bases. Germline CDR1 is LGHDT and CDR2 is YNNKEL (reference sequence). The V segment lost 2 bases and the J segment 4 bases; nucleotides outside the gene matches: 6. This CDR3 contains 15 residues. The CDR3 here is CASSQLRGQAYGYTF. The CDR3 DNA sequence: TGTGCCAGCAGCCAACTTCGGGGACAGGCCTATGGCTACACCTTC.

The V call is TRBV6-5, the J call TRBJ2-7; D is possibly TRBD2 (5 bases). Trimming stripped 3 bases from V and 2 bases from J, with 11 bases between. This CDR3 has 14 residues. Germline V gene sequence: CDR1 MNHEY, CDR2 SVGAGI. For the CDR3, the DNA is TGTGCCAGCAGTTATACCCGGGGTCCCTACGAGCAGTACTTC. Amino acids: CASSYTRGPYEQYF.

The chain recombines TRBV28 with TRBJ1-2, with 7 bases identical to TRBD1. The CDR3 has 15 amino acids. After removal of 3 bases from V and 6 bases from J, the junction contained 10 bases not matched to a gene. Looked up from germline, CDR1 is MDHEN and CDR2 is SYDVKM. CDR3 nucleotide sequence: TGTGCCAGCAGTTTGCCCGGACAGGCCAGAAATGGCTACACCTTC. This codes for CASSLPGQARNGYTF.

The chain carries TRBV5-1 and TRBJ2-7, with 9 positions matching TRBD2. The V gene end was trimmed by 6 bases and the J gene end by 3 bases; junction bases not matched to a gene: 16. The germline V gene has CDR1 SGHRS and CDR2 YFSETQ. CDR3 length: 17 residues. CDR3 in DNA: TGCGCCAGCAACCCCTACCAATTGGGACTAGCCGACTACGAGCAGTACTTC. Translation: CASNPYQLGLADYEQYF.

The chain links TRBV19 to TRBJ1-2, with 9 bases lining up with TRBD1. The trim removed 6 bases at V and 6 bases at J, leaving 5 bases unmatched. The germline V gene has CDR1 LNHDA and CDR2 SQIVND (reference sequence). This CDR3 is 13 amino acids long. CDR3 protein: CASSWDRVDGYTF. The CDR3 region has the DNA TGTGCCAGTAGCTGGGACAGGGTTGATGGCTACACCTTC.

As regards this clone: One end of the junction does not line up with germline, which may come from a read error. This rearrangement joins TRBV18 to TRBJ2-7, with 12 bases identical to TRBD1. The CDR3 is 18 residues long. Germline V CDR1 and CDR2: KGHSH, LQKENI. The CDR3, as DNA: TGTGCCAGCTCACTGGATACTCCTGGGACAGGGGGCTCCAACGAGCAGTACTTC. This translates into CASSLDTPGTGGSNEQYF.

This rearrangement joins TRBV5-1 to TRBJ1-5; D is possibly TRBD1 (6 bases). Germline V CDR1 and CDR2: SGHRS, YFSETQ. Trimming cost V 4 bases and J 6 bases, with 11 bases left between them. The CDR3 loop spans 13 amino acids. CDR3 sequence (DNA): TGCGCCAGCAGCCCAGGGGCGGGTCAGCCCCAGCATTTT. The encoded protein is CASSPGAGQPQHF.

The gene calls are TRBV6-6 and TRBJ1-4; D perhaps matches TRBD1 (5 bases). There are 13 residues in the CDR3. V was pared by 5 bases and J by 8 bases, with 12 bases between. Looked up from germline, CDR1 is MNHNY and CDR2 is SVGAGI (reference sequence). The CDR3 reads CASSVNRQEKLFF. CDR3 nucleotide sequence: TGTGCCAGCAGTGTTAACCGACAGGAAAAACTGTTTTTT.

CDR3 in amino acids: CASRLIWGGRTNYGYTF. The DNA for the CDR3 is TGTGCCAGCAGACTCATTTGGGGAGGCCGCACTAACTATGGCTACACCTTC. V usage is TRBV2 and J usage is TRBJ1-2, with D uncertain. Germline-derived CDR1 and CDR2 are SNHLY and FYNNEI. CDR3 size: 17 residues. Trimming removed 6 bases from V and 0 bases from J, with 20 bases in between.

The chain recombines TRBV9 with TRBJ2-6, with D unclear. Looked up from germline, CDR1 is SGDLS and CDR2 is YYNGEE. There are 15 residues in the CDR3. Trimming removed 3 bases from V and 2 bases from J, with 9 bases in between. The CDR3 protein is CASSAEPTGANVLTF. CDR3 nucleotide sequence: TGTGCCAGCAGCGCTGAGCCGACTGGGGCCAACGTCCTGACTTTC.

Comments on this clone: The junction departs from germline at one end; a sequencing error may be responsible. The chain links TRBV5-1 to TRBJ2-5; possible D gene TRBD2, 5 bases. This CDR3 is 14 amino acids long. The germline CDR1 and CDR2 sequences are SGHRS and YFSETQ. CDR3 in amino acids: CASRLGSPQETQYF. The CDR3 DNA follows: TGCGCCAGCAGATTGGGGAGCCCCCAAGAGACCCAGTACTTC.

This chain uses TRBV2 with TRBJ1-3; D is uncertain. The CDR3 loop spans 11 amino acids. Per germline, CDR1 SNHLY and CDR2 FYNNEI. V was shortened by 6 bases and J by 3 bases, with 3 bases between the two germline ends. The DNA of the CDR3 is TGTGCCAGCAGCATTGGAAACACCATATATTTT. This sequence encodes CASSIGNTIYF.

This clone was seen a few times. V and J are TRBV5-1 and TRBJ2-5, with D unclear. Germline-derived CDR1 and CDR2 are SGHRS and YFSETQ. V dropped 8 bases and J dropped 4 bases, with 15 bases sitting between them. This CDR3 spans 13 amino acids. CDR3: CASGRIWSETQYF. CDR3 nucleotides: TGCGCCAGTGGCCGCATTTGGTCAGAGACCCAGTACTTC.

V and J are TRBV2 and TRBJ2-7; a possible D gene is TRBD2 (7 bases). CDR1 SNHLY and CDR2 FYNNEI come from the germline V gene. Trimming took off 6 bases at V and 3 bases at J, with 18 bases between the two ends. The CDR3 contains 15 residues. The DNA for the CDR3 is TGTGCCAGCAGCGAGACCCGGGGGGCCGGCTACGAGCAGTACTTC. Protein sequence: CASSETRGAGYEQYF.

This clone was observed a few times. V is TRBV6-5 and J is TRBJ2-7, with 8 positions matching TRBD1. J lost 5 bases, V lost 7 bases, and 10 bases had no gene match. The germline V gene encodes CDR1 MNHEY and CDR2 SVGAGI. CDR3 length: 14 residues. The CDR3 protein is CASTSPRGRNEQYF. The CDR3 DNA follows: TGTGCCAGCACCTCGCCCAGGGGGCGAAACGAGCAGTACTTC.

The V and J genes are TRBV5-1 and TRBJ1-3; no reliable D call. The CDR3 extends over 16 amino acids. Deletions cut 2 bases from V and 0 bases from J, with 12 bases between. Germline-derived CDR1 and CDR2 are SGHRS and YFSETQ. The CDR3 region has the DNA TGCGCCAGCAGCTTTTTCCCAGATAACTCTGGAAACACCATATATTTT. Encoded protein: CASSFFPDNSGNTIYF.

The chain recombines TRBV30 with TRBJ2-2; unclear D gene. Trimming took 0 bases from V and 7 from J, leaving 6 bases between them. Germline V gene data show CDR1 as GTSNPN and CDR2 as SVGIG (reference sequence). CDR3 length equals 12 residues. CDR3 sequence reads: CAWSVQFGELFF. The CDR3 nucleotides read TGTGCCTGGAGTGTACAGTTCGGGGAGCTGTTTTTT.

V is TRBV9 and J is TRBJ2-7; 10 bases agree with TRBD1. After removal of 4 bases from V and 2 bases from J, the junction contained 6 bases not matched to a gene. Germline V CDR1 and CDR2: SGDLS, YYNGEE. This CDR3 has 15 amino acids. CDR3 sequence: CASSLSGQGTYEQYF. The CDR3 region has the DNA TGTGCCAGCAGCCTGTCGGGACAGGGGACCTACGAGCAGTACTTC.

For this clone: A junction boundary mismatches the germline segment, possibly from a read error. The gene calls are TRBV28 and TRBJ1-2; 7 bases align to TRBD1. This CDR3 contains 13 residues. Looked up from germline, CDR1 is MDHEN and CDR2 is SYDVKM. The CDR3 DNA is TGTGCCAGCAGTTCGGGACAGATGAATGGCCACACCTTC. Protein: CASSSGQMNGHTF.

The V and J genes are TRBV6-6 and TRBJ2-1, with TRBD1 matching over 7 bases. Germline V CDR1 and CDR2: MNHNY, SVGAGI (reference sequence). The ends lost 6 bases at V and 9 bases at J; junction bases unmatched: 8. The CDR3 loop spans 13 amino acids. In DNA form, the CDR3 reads TGTGCCAGCAGCCCACCGACAGGGACTGAGCAGTTCTTC. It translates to CASSPPTGTEQFF.